This entry lists 10 T cell receptor beta chains sequenced from one sample in a study of blood T cell repertoires in COVID-19. Clones were read by immunoSEQ multiplex PCR, and TCRdb kept only the in-frame ones, dropping some. The profile shows 150,000 to 200,000 clones, more than 80% of them singletons. The sample was PBMCs or T cells enriched from blood (not recorded which). The receptors stem from a woman in her late teens or twenties who had recovered from COVID-19.

This chain joins TRBV18 and TRBJ1-3, with D possibly TRBD1 on 5 matching bases. The CDR3 loop spans 13 amino acids. Trimming took off 4 bases at V and 4 bases at J, with 8 bases between the two ends. CDR1 is KGHSH, CDR2 LQKENI, per germline. The DNA for the CDR3 is TGTGCCAGCTCACAGGGGTTCGGAAACACCATATATTTT. This sequence encodes CASSQGFGNTIYF.

The rearrangement links TRBV7-9 to TRBJ2-3; 12 positions match TRBD2. Trimming took 5 bases from V and 4 from J; bases not matched to a gene: 7. Germline V gene sequence: CDR1 SEHNR, CDR2 FQNEAQ (reference sequence). The CDR3 runs 16 residues. This chain's CDR3 is CASSPRASGGADTQYF. The CDR3 region has the DNA TGTGCCAGCAGCCCTCGGGCTAGCGGGGGGGCAGATACGCAGTATTTT.

The CDR3 reads CASSPEPTGGTEAFF. The CDR3, as DNA: TGTGCCAGCAGCCCCGAACCCACAGGGGGCACTGAAGCTTTCTTT. V is TRBV5-6 and J is TRBJ1-1, with 8 bases fitting TRBD1. CDR1 and CDR2 from the germline V gene are SGHDT and YYEEEE. There are 15 residues in the CDR3. With V trimmed by 4 bases and J by 4 bases, 9 bases remained unmatched. The full variable domain, its missing parts supplied by reference TRBV5-6 and TRBJ1-1, is DAGVTQSPTHLIKTRGQQVTLRCSPKSGHDTVSWYQQALGQGPQFIFQYYEEEERQRGNFPDRFSGHQFPNYSSELNVNALLLGDSALYLCASSPEPTGGTEAFFGQGTRLTVV.

In regard to this clone: The junction departs from the called germline gene at one end, perhaps through a read error. This specimen includes other DNA sequences encoding the same CDR3. The chain couples TRBV28 to TRBJ2-7; 11 nucleotides agree with TRBD1. The CDR3 has 14 amino acids. The V gene's germline CDR1 is MDHEN and CDR2 SYDVKM. As DNA, the CDR3 is TGTGCCAGCAGTGGGACAGGGGGTCCCTACGAGCAGTATTTC. As protein: CASSGTGGPYEQYF.

V gene TRBV2 combines with J gene TRBJ1-2, with 7 bases that match TRBD1. The V gene end was trimmed by 2 bases and the J gene end by 7 bases; junction bases not matched to a gene: 4. The CDR3 loop spans 13 amino acids. Germline V gene lookup returns CDR1 SNHLY and CDR2 FYNNEI. The CDR3 region is CASSESGDSGYTF. CDR3 nucleotides: TGTGCCAGCAGTGAATCAGGGGACAGTGGCTACACCTTC.

V usage is TRBV5-6 and J usage is TRBJ1-2, with D maybe TRBD1 (5 bases). In germline, CDR1 is SGHDT, CDR2 YYEEEE. The CDR3 loop spans 13 amino acids. Between the trimmed V and J ends, which lost 4 bases and 4 bases, there was a span of 11 bases. The CDR3 reads CASSGGERYGYTF. CDR3 sequence (DNA): TGTGCCAGCAGCGGGGGGGAGCGCTATGGCTACACCTTC.

CDR3 sequence reads: CATSDRPDRANEQFF. The CDR3 DNA is TGTGCCACCAGTGACCGCCCGGACAGGGCAAATGAGCAGTTCTTC. This sequence joins TRBV24-1 and TRBJ2-1, with 8 bases fitting TRBD1. Germline-derived CDR1 and CDR2 are KGHDR and SFDVKD. The CDR3 spans 15 residues. Trimming at V came to 4 bases and at J to 7 bases, leaving 8 bases not matched to a gene.

The chain recombines TRBV7-6 with TRBJ2-2; 9 bases match TRBD1. Losses at the gene ends were 5 bases for V and 2 bases for J; bases not matched to a gene: 6. Germline CDR1 and CDR2: SGHVS and FNYEAQ. The CDR3 length is 16 residues. CDR3 DNA sequence: TGTGCCAGCAGCATACAGGGGGCGCCTAACACCGGGGAGCTGTTTTTT. It codes for CASSIQGAPNTGELFF.

V and J are TRBV7-9 and TRBJ1-1; D unresolved. The length of the CDR3 is 12 residues. V lost 7 bases, J lost 11 bases, and 17 bases lay in between. CDR1 is SEHNR, CDR2 FQNEAQ, per germline (reference sequence). The CDR3 sequence: CASTADPDWAFF. As DNA, the CDR3 is TGTGCCAGCACCGCTGATCCCGACTGGGCTTTCTTT.

In its sample, this clone was seen once. V usage is TRBV5-1 and J usage is TRBJ1-3; 8 bases fit TRBD1. J lost 3 bases, V lost 4 bases, and 3 bases had no gene match. The germline V gene encodes CDR1 SGHRS and CDR2 YFSETQ. The CDR3 runs to 14 residues. This chain's CDR3 is CASSAGQGGNTIYF. The CDR3 nucleotides are TGCGCCAGCAGCGCAGGACAGGGTGGAAACACCATATATTTT.